Included here is one T cell receptor beta chain sequence, with context. Its antigen is unknown. One end of the junction varies from germline; a read error may be responsible. TCR beta cDNA was made from 400 to 600 ng total RNA with a constant-region primer. Three nested multiplex PCR rounds, a slightly modified ARM-PCR method, built the TCR beta libraries. Forward primers for TRBV1-TRBV30 and a C-beta reverse primer served the first two PCR rounds, at about 10 cycles each. A single record per CDR3 protein comes from TCRdb applying MiXCR to the multiplex PCR reads. The table includes under 200,000 distinct CDR3 sequences, 65% detected once. The data are from a study of tumor-infiltrating lymphocytes in primary liver carcinoma. Points from the study as a whole: It was tumor-adjacent and tumor-blood pairs that overlapped less than tumor region pairs did.

Germline V gene lookup returns CDR1 SGHAT and CDR2 FQNNGV. The CDR3 totals 15 residues. Unsorted whole blood served as the source of blood RNA, and germline DNA was extracted as well. The TCR originated in a woman aged 55-70 years with primary liver carcinoma and hepatitis B virus infection. The rearrangement links TRBV11-2 to TRBJ1-1; D is possibly TRBD1 (6 bases). The sample taken for sequencing was peripheral blood. The CDR3 DNA reads as TGTGCCATGAGCTTAGGAGGACAGAGAGACACCGAAGCTTTCTTT. Protein sequence: CAMSLGGQRDTEAFF.